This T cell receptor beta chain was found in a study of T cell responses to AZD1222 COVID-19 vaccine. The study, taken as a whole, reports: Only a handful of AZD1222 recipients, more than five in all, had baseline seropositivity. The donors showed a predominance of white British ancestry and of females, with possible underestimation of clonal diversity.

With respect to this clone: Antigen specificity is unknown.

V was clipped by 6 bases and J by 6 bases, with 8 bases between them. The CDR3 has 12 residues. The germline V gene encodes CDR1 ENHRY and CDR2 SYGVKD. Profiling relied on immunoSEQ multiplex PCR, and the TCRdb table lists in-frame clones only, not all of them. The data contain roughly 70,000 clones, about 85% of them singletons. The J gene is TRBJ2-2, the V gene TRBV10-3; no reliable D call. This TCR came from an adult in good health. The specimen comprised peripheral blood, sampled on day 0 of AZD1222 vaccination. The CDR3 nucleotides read TGTGCCATCAGGGACCAGGCCGGGGAGCTGTTTTTT. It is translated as CAIRDQAGELFF.